This T cell receptor (beta chain) comes out of a study of cytomegalovirus exposure and HLA in healthy donors. Overall study results and limits: Rarity characterized most TCR sequences, yet some public TCRs appeared in many donors.

Concerning this clone itself: Antigen specificity is unknown.

Profiled with immunoSEQ multiplex PCR; TCRdb holds only in-frame clones, not every one. The data show 130,000 or so clones, with around nine tenths seen just once and around 3.1% held by the top ten. The CDR3 loop spans 15 amino acids. Germline values: CDR1 SGDLS, CDR2 YYNGEE. V shed 0 bases, J shed 5 bases, and the junction held 5 bases outside the gene matches. Donors were drawn from the 120-subject validation cohort, separate from the roughly 700-subject first cohort. This clonotype originated in a man aged 25-45 years in good health and CMV-seronegative. This sequence joins TRBV9 and TRBJ2-1, with 7 nucleotides matching TRBD2. The sample comprised PBMCs. Here the CDR3 reads CASSVVGLADNEQFF. The CDR3 DNA sequence: TGTGCCAGCAGCGTAGTGGGTCTAGCGGACAATGAGCAGTTCTTC. Complete variable domain (other parts from reference TRBV9 and TRBJ2-1): DSGVTQTPKHLITATGQRVTLRCSPRSGDLSVYWYQQSLDQGLQFLIQYYNGEERAKGNILERFSAQQFPDLHSELNLSSLELGDSALYFCASSVVGLADNEQFFGPGTRLTVL.